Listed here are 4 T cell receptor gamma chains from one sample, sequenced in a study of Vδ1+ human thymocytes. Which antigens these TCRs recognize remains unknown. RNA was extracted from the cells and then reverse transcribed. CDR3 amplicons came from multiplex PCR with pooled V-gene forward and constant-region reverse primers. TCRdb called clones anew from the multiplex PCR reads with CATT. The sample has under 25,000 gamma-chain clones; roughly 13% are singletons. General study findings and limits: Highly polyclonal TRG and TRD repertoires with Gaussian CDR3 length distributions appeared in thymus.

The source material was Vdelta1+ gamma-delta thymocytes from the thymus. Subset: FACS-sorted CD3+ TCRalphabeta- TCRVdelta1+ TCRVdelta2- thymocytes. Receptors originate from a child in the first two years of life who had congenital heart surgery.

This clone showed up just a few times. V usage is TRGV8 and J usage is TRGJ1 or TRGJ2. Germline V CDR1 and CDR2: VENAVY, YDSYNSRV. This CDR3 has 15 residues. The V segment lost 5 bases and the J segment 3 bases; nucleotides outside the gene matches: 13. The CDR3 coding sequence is TGTGCCACCTGGGCGAGGGGTCTGAGTTATTATAAGAAACTCTTT. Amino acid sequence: CATWARGLSYYKKLF.

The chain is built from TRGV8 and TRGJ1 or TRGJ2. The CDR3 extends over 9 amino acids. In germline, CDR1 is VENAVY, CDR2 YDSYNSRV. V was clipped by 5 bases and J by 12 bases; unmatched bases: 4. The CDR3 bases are TGTGCCACCTGGGCGTGGAAACTCTTT. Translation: CATWAWKLF.

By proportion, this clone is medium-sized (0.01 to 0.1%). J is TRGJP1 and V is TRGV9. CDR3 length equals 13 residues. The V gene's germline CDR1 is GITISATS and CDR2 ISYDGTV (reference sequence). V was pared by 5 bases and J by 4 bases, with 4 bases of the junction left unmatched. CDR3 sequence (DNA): TGTGCCTTGTGGGCTCTCACTGGTTGGTTCAAGATATTT. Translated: CALWALTGWFKIF.

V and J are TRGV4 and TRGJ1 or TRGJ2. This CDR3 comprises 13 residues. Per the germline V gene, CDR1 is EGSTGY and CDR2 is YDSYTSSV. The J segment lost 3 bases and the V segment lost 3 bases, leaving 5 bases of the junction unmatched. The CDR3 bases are TGTGCCACCTGGGATACGAGTTATTATAAGAAACTCTTT. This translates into CATWDTSYYKKLF.